One sample yielded the 23 T cell receptor beta chains listed below, sequenced in a study of cytomegalovirus exposure and HLA in healthy donors. Both 60 Vbeta primers and 13 Jbeta primers went into the PCR. Assay used: immunoSEQ multiplex PCR; TCRdb lists only in-frame clones, some missing. This sample carries roughly 120,000 clones, roughly 80% of them seen once, and the ten largest clones take about 3%. Sequencing was carried out using PBMCs. The receptors derive from a woman between 35 and 50 years old in good health and CMV-seropositive.

This clone was observed a single time. This rearrangement joins TRBV18 to TRBJ2-7; 8 bases fit TRBD1. Losses at the gene ends were 0 bases for V and 2 bases for J; bases not matched to a gene: 3. The CDR3 runs 15 residues. Germline V gene data show CDR1 as KGHSH and CDR2 as LQKENI. The CDR3 DNA follows: TGTGCCAGCTCACCACCGGGGACAGGACCCTACGAGCAGTACTTC. Translating it yields CASSPPGTGPYEQYF. Looking up the rest from reference TRBV18 and TRBJ2-7 gives the full variable domain: NAGVMQNPRHLVRRRGQEARLRCSPMKGHSHVYWYRQLPEEGLKFMVYLQKENIIDESGMPKERFSAEFPKEGPSILRIQQVVRGDSAAYFCASSPPGTGPYEQYFGPGTRLTVT.

This clone has a single count. The J gene is TRBJ2-2, the V gene TRBV7-8; a possible D gene is TRBD1 (6 bases). The CDR3 runs to 13 residues. From germline, CDR1 is SGHVS and CDR2 FQNEAQ. V was trimmed by 3 bases and J by 6 bases, leaving 8 bases between them. The CDR3 DNA is TGTGCCAGCAGCTTGGGGGCGGCCGGGGAGCTGTTTTTT. Translating gives CASSLGAAGELFF.

In this sample, this clone turned up a few times. The chain recombines TRBV6-5 with TRBJ1-2; unclear D gene. Germline V gives CDR1 MNHEY, CDR2 SVGAGI. Trimming cost V 0 bases and J 0 bases, with 8 bases left between them. The CDR3 runs to 15 residues. The CDR3 bases are TGTGCCAGCAGTTACTCTGCCAGTTCTAACTATGGCTACACCTTC. This gives the protein CASSYSASSNYGYTF.

The chain couples TRBV5-1 to TRBJ1-2, with D perhaps TRBD1 (6 bases). CDR1 and CDR2 from the germline V gene are SGHRS and YFSETQ. V gave up 3 bases and J gave up 5 bases, with 14 bases separating them. This CDR3 is 14 amino acids long. The CDR3 DNA reads as TGCGCCAGCAGCTCCCCGGACAGAACTTATGGCTACACCTTC. As protein: CASSSPDRTYGYTF.

The V gene is TRBV6-5, the J gene TRBJ2-5, with 9 bases that match TRBD1. The CDR3 runs 15 residues. The J segment lost 5 bases and the V segment lost 6 bases, leaving 10 bases of the junction unmatched. Germline CDR1 is MNHEY and CDR2 is SVGAGI. For the CDR3, the DNA is TGTGCCAGCAGACTGGGACAGGGACGAAGGGAGACCCAGTACTTC. Protein product: CASRLGQGRRETQYF.

In this sample, this clone turned up a few times. J is TRBJ1-5 and V is TRBV19, with a tentative D call TRBD1 (6 bases). The germline gives CDR1 LNHDA, CDR2 SQIVND (reference sequence). V was cut by 4 bases and J by 9 bases, with 13 bases left in between. This CDR3 is built from 13 residues. CDR3 DNA sequence: TGTGCCAGTAGTACCAGGGGAGACAGGCCCCAGCATTTT. It translates to CASSTRGDRPQHF.

This chain uses TRBV5-4 with TRBJ2-7; D may be TRBD2 (6 bases). V shed 3 bases and J shed 7 bases, with 20 bases lying between them. This CDR3 is built from 15 residues. CDR1 and CDR2 from the germline V gene are SGHNT and YYREEE (reference sequence). In DNA form, the CDR3 reads TGTGCCAGCAGCTCGAACAGGTACCCGGCGGGAGAGCAGTACTTC. This translates into CASSSNRYPAGEQYF.

The rearrangement uses TRBV29-1 and TRBJ1-2; D ambiguous. The CDR3 has 13 residues. V gave up 3 bases and J gave up 9 bases, with 17 bases separating them. Germline V gene data show CDR1 as SQVTM and CDR2 as ANQGSEA. The DNA for the CDR3 is TGCAGCGTTGACGCCTCGAGGCTTAGTAGCTACACCTTC. Its translation: CSVDASRLSSYTF.

The chain links TRBV5-8 to TRBJ2-7, with D possibly matching TRBD2 (6 bases). Germline CDR1 reads SGHTS; CDR2 reads YDEGEE. This CDR3 has 10 residues. V lost 5 bases and J 9 bases, leaving 9 bases between the germline ends. The chain's CDR3 is CASRGRGQYF. Here the CDR3 DNA reads TGTGCCAGCAGGGGGCGGGGGCAGTACTTC.

As DNA, the CDR3 is TGTGCCAGCAGCTTCCGAGACAGGAACTATGGCTACACCTTC. Its translation is CASSFRDRNYGYTF. The chain has TRBV7-9 and TRBJ1-2; D may be TRBD1 (6 bases). The CDR3 runs 14 residues. Trimming removed 3 bases at V and 2 bases at J, with 10 bases between. Germline values: CDR1 SEHNR, CDR2 FQNEAQ (reference sequence).

The chain couples TRBV2 to TRBJ1-5, with D maybe TRBD1 (5 bases). This CDR3 comprises 12 residues. Trimming took 8 bases from V and 7 from J, leaving 12 bases between them. CDR1 is SNHLY and CDR2 is FYNNEI in the germline V gene. CDR3 sequence: CASGGSRQPQHF. In DNA, the CDR3 is TGTGCCAGCGGGGGGTCCCGGCAGCCCCAGCATTTT.

In this sample, this clone turned up once. The genes are TRBV4-3 and TRBJ2-1; 9 bases line up with TRBD2. Germline CDR1 LGHNA, CDR2 YSLEER. This CDR3 has 15 amino acids. V trimming: 4 bases; J trimming: 8 bases; junction bases outside the gene matches: 9. The CDR3 protein is CASSPSAGGRYEQFF. The CDR3 nucleotides are TGCGCCAGCAGCCCTTCAGCGGGAGGAAGGTATGAGCAGTTCTTC.

This clone was picked up a small number of times. J is TRBJ1-6 and V is TRBV25-1; D might be TRBD1 (6 bases). Trimming stripped 4 bases from V and 10 bases from J, with 11 bases between. Germline CDR1 and CDR2: MGHDK and SYGVNS. This CDR3 contains 13 residues. Here the CDR3 DNA reads TGTGCCAGCAGTGGGACAGTAGGCTCACCCCTCCACTTT. Translating gives CASSGTVGSPLHF.

The count of this clone is one. This sequence joins TRBV2 and TRBJ2-5, with D tentatively TRBD2 (6 bases). This CDR3 is 12 amino acids long. Germline V gene lookup returns CDR1 SNHLY and CDR2 FYNNEI. V lost 6 bases and J lost 5, with 10 bases in between. CDR3 sequence: CASSGGRETQYF. CDR3 in DNA: TGTGCCAGCAGCGGGGGTCGGGAGACCCAGTACTTC.

This clone was seen just once. The chain uses TRBV4-1 and TRBJ1-3; the D is unclear. The V and J ends lost 0 bases and 3 bases respectively, with 12 bases between them. Germline CDR1 is MGHRA and CDR2 is YSYEKL. The CDR3 length is 16 residues. Here the CDR3 reads CASSQDPPAGGNTIYF. CDR3 bases: TGCGCCAGCAGCCAAGATCCCCCAGCAGGTGGAAACACCATATATTTT.

This chain connects TRBV6-5 to TRBJ2-7; possible D gene TRBD2, 6 bases. Germline V gene sequence: CDR1 MNHEY, CDR2 SVGAGI. This CDR3 region has 14 residues. The ends were cut back, 2 bases at V and 3 bases at J, with 11 bases in the middle. CDR3 bases: TGTGCCAGCAGTTACGGGGAGGCGTTCTACGAGCAGTACTTC. It codes for CASSYGEAFYEQYF.

This clone has only a few counts. The genes are TRBV4-2 and TRBJ2-6; D is unclear. CDR1 LGHNA and CDR2 YNFKEQ come from the germline V gene. CDR3 length equals 18 residues. Trimming shortened V by 0 bases and J by 0 bases, and 12 bases separated the two germline ends. CDR3 DNA: TGTGCCAGCAGCCAAGATGGGCAGGAAGACTCTGGGGCCAACGTCCTGACTTTC. This sequence encodes CASSQDGQEDSGANVLTF.

This clone was detected only a few times. The genes are TRBV9 and TRBJ1-3, with 7 nucleotides matching TRBD1. The CDR3 contains 15 residues. In germline, CDR1 is SGDLS, CDR2 YYNGEE. V gave up 2 bases and J gave up 1 base; unmatched junction bases: 3. CDR3 in amino acids: CASSVRQGSGNTIYF. CDR3 coding DNA: TGTGCCAGCAGCGTCAGACAGGGTTCTGGAAACACCATATATTTT.

V gene TRBV5-4 combines with J gene TRBJ2-7, with TRBD2 matching 8 bases. The V gene's germline CDR1 is SGHNT and CDR2 YYREEE (reference sequence). The CDR3 has 14 amino acids. The V and J ends lost 0 bases and 10 bases, in that order; junction bases with no gene match: 9. The CDR3: CASSLGLAGGEQYF. As DNA, the CDR3 is TGTGCCAGCAGCTTGGGGCTAGCGGGCGGCGAACAGTACTTC. The whole variable domain, remainder taken from reference TRBV5-4 and TRBJ2-7, is ETGVTQSPTHLIKTRGQQVTLRCSSQSGHNTVSWYQQALGQGPQFIFQYYREEENGRGNFPPRFSGLQFPNYSSELNVNALELDDSALYLCASSLGLAGGEQYFGPGTRLTVT.

CDR3 sequence (DNA): TGTGCCACCAGCAGAACAGGGGGCTATGGCTACACCTTC. It encodes CATSRTGGYGYTF. The chain uses TRBV15 and TRBJ1-2; 8 nucleotides match TRBD1. After removal of 2 bases from V and 4 bases from J, the junction contained 0 bases not matched to a gene. The germline CDR1 and CDR2 sequences are LNHNV and YYDKDF (reference sequence). The CDR3 is made up of 13 amino acids.

V gene TRBV19 combines with J gene TRBJ2-7, with 8 bases aligning to TRBD1. The V gene end was trimmed by 7 bases and the J gene end by 4 bases; junction bases not matched to a gene: 9. The CDR3 runs to 14 residues. CDR1 is LNHDA and CDR2 is SQIVND in the germline V gene (reference sequence). The CDR3 protein is CASTPTGAGYEQYF. The CDR3 nucleotides are TGTGCCAGTACCCCGACAGGGGCAGGGTACGAGCAGTACTTC.

The chain recombines TRBV5-1 with TRBJ2-2; TRBD2 matches 8 bases. The germline V gene has CDR1 SGHRS and CDR2 YFSETQ. The CDR3 is 16 residues long. V shed 5 bases, J shed 4 bases, and the junction held 10 bases outside the gene matches. In DNA form, the CDR3 reads TGCGCCAGCAGGGATAGCGGGATGGGAGCCACCGGGGAGCTGTTTTTT. Translation: CASRDSGMGATGELFF.

The CDR3 region is CASSATGGELFF. CDR3 in DNA: TGTGCCAGCAGCGCCACGGGAGGGGAGCTGTTTTTT. The gene calls are TRBV7-2 and TRBJ2-2; the D gene is possibly TRBD2 (5 bases). This CDR3 is built from 12 residues. Germline V gene sequence: CDR1 SGHTA, CDR2 FQGNSA. Trimming took 5 bases from V and 8 from J, leaving 9 bases between them.